The text below deals with one TCR beta chain. Its antigen is unknown. No quality values exist for individual bases; no much larger clone is one base distant. The data stem from a study of T cell responses to AZD1222 COVID-19 vaccine (dated by TCRdb to the early 2020s). For the wider study: TCR sequencing was performed for over 230 trial participants, of whom about 200 were given two doses of AZD1222 and roughly 25 were given two doses of MenACWY control vaccine. Trial participants were enrolled into age subgroups of 18-55, 56-69 and 70-plus years, which contained approximately 150, 28 and 58 TCR-sequenced participants, respectively.

The CDR3 regions of human TCRbeta chains were analyzed by immunosequencing. Processing in the source paper ran as follows. Repertoire TCRs were matched against a reference library of SARS-CoV-2-specific TCRs generated with the MIRA antigen-specificity platform. Breadth was defined as the fraction of unique TCRs that were SARS-CoV-2-associated, and depth was defined as the fraction of total T cells that were SARS-CoV-2-associated. Using the MIRA data, every spike-specific TCR was mapped to the spike region that the TCR reacted to and assigned to either a CD4 or a CD8 class. Log10-transformed breadth and depth values were compared by one-way ANOVA with Sidak's multiple comparisons tests. TCRdb obtained this table from immuneACCESS and retained in-frame rearrangements with V and J assigned. These tables miss some clones; where compared with another copy, unresolved V genes account for less than half of the shortfall, and the remainder is unexplained. That table furnishes V, J and clone size, whereas the DNA furnished D and trimming. The sample profile shows roughly 140,000 clones; 85% to 90% of them were found once. The ten top clones hold over 8% of the sample.

From a lookup of the germline V gene, CDR1 and CDR2 are SGHDN and FVKESK. There are 15 amino acids in the CDR3, from cysteine to phenylalanine inclusive. Only the CDR3 region is kept as DNA, spanning 45 bases read in frame from base 1. V loses 0 bases at its end and J loses 10 bases; junction bases beyond the gene matches: 4. The time point label, read with the paper, signifies: about 28 days (+/-7) after the second vaccine dose. AZD1222 recipients given second doses at about 4 weeks or at about 12 weeks were pooled, since spike-specific TCR depth and breadth were not found to differ between the two schedules. Vaccinee samples came from UK trials COV001 and COV002, including a single-blind randomized controlled phase 2/3 trial of AZD1222 (ChAdOx1 nCoV-19) in healthy adults. Trial participant PBMC samples were collected at day 0 and day 28 after the second dose for TCRbeta chain sequencing. The study at large found these results: In the small 56-69-year group, the increase in depth fell short of significance, most likely because of low power. Because no day 14 peak-response samples were available, repertoires were characterized only after the peak T cell response. Spike-specific TCR breadth and depth rose significantly after two AZD1222 doses compared with day 0 and with MenACWY recipients. Participants were mostly white British, with more females than males. The authors suggested clonal diversity may have been underestimated. Reportedly, almost half of the unique spike-specific TCRs recognized epitopes lying outside the regions that are mutated in the B.1.351 and B.1.1.7 variants. Conclusions about previously exposed vaccinees are limited because only five to seven AZD1222 recipients were SARS-CoV-2 seropositive at baseline. Vaccine-associated CD4 TCRs spanned the whole spike protein, with dominant responses in regions 160-218 and 743-854.

The material was peripheral blood, obtained 28 days after the second AZD1222 dose. In this chain, TRBV14 is recombined with TRBJ2-1; TRBD2 agrees with 12 junctional bases. This TCR was recovered from an adult who received the AZD1222 COVID-19 vaccine. The DNA reads TGTGCCAGCAGCCAAGACCCTAGCGGGAGGGCCGAGCAGTTCTTC. Translated, this is CASSQDPSGRAEQFF.